This T cell receptor beta chain was sequenced in a study of blood T cell repertoires in COVID-19. Study context: Sites across the United States, Italy and Spain contributed samples from acute and convalescent COVID-19.

Libraries were prepared by immunoSEQ multiplex PCR; TCRdb keeps only in-frame clonotypes and omits some of them. The data contain over 200,000 clones, nearly 85% of them singletons. There are 14 residues in the CDR3. Germline CDR1 and CDR2: MNHEY and SVGAGI. Between the trimmed V and J ends, which lost 2 bases and 0 bases, there was a span of 7 bases. What was sequenced was peripheral blood. This rearrangement joins TRBV6-5 to TRBJ1-2, with D unresolved. The TCR originated in a woman aged 25 to 39 with COVID-19, enrolled during active disease. CDR3 DNA: TGTGCCAGCAGTTACAGCGCCTCTAACTATGGCTACACCTTC. It codes for CASSYSASNYGYTF.